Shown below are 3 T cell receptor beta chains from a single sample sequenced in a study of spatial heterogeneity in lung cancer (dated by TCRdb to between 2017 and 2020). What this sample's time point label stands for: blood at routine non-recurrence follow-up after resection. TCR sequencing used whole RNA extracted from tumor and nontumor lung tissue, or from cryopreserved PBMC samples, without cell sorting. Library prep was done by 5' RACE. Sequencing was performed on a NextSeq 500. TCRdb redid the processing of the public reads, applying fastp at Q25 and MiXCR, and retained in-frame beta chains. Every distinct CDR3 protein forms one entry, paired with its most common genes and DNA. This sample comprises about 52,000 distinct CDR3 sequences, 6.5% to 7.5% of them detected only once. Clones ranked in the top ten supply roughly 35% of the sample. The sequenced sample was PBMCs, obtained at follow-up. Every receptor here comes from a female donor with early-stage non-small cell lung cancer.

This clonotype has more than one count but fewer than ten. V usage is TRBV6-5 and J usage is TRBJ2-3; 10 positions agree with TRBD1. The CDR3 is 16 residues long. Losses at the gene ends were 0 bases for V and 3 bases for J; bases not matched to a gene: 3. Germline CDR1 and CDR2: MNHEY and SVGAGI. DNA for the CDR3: TGTGCCAGCAGTTACTCGGGGGGACAGGGGACAGATACGCAGTATTTT. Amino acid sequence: CASSYSGGQGTDTQYF.

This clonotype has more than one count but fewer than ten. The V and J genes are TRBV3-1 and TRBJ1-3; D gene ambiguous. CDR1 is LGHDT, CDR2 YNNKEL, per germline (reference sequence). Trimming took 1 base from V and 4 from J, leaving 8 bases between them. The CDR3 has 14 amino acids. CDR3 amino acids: CASSQVGGGNTIYF. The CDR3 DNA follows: TGTGCCAGCAGCCAAGTCGGCGGAGGAAACACCATATATTTT. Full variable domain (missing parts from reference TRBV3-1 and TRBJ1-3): DTAVSQTPKYLVTQMGNDKSIKCEQNLGHDTMYWYKQDSKKFLKIMFSYNNKELIINETVPNRFSPKSPDKAHLNLHINSLELGDSAVYFCASSQVGGGNTIYFGEGSWLTVV.

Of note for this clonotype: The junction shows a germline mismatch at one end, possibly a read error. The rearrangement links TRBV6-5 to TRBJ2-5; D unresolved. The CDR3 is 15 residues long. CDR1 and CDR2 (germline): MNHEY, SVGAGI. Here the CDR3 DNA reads TGTGCCAGCAGTAATAGCCTTAACCGTCAAGAGGCCCAGTACTTC. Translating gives CASSNSLNRQEAQYF.